Below are 20 T cell receptor beta chains sequenced from a single sample in a study of CD4+ T cells in melanoma. Assay: immunoSEQ multiplex PCR; the TCRdb copy retains only in-frame clones and omits some. The data contain about 10,000 clones, under 65% of them seen just once; the ten biggest clones take up approximately 13%. The specimen was cells from a culture (not recorded whether cultured in vitro). The source of these receptors is a human donor with melanoma.

The gene calls are TRBV29-1 and TRBJ2-7; perhaps D is TRBD1 or TRBD2 (5 bases each). The CDR3 consists of 13 residues. Trimming took off 4 bases at V and 3 bases at J, with 13 bases between the two ends. Germline V CDR1 and CDR2: SQVTM, ANQGSEA. CDR3 region: CSVVPGPGYEQYF. In DNA, the CDR3 is TGCAGCGTTGTCCCGGGACCTGGCTACGAGCAGTACTTC.

The J gene is TRBJ1-4, the V gene TRBV4-1; TRBD1 is a possible D gene (5 bases). This CDR3 is 16 amino acids long. Trimming shortened V by 5 bases and J by 8 bases, and 21 bases separated the two germline ends. Germline CDR1 reads MGHRA; CDR2 reads YSYEKL. CDR3 residues: CASSMPPPRDPEKLFF. CDR3 in DNA: TGCGCCAGCAGCATGCCCCCTCCCCGGGACCCGGAAAAACTGTTTTTT.

Sample share makes this clone medium-sized. The chain's CDR3 is CASNRDEGNSPLHF. Here the CDR3 DNA reads TGTGCCAGCAATCGGGATGAAGGAAATTCACCCCTCCACTTT. The chain couples TRBV2 to TRBJ1-6; D uncertain. The CDR3 is 14 amino acids. The V end was cut by 7 bases, the J end by 7 bases, with 14 bases between. In germline, CDR1 is SNHLY, CDR2 FYNNEI.

J is TRBJ1-6 and V is TRBV6-6; D unclear. V lost 7 bases, J lost 6 bases, and 16 bases lay in between. The V gene's germline CDR1 is MNHNY and CDR2 SVGAGI (reference sequence). This CDR3 spans 15 amino acids. The CDR3 bases are TGTGCCAGCACTAACGCCCCTGATTTTAATTCACCCCTCCACTTT. Translated: CASTNAPDFNSPLHF.

This clone showed up just a few times. The chain is built from TRBV2 and TRBJ1-4; no definite D call. Germline V gene lookup returns CDR1 SNHLY and CDR2 FYNNEI. This CDR3 is built from 14 residues. Trimming cost V 4 bases and J 8 bases, with 14 bases left between them. The CDR3 protein is CASSGPVRGEKLFF. DNA of the CDR3: TGTGCCAGCAGTGGACCGGTGCGTGGGGAAAAACTGTTTTTT.

The rearrangement joins TRBV5-6 to TRBJ2-7, with D maybe TRBD2 (5 bases). Germline V CDR1 and CDR2: SGHDT, YYEEEE. Trimming stripped 4 bases from V and 0 bases from J, with 14 bases between. The CDR3 loop spans 15 amino acids. The CDR3 here is CASSRRGYSSYEQYF. The CDR3 DNA is TGTGCCAGCAGCCGCCGGGGATACAGCTCCTACGAGCAGTACTTC. The entire variable domain, with the rest obtained from reference TRBV5-6 and TRBJ2-7, is as follows: DAGVTQSPTHLIKTRGQQVTLRCSPKSGHDTVSWYQQALGQGPQFIFQYYEEEERQRGNFPDRFSGHQFPNYSSELNVNALLLGDSALYLCASSRRGYSSYEQYFGPGTRLTVT.

This clone was detected a few times. The rearrangement links TRBV6-5 to TRBJ2-2, with unresolved D. This CDR3 spans 16 amino acids. Trimming removed 0 bases at V and 0 bases at J, with 8 bases between. Germline V CDR1 and CDR2: MNHEY, SVGAGI. The CDR3 is CASSYSRRTNTGELFF. The CDR3 coding sequence is TGTGCCAGCAGTTACTCCAGACGGACGAACACCGGGGAGCTGTTTTTT.

The chain employs TRBV5-1 and TRBJ1-2, with TRBD1 as a possible D gene (5 bases). There are 13 residues in the CDR3. Germline CDR1 SGHRS, CDR2 YFSETQ. The V and J ends lost 0 bases and 3 bases respectively, with 6 bases between them. The CDR3, as DNA: TGCGCCAGCAGCTTGGGGGACGACTATGGCTACACCTTC. It is translated as CASSLGDDYGYTF.

The chain is built from TRBV5-1 and TRBJ2-2, with 8 bases matching TRBD1. The J segment lost 5 bases and the V segment lost 0 bases, leaving 15 bases of the junction unmatched. Germline assignment: CDR1 SGHRS and CDR2 YFSETQ. The CDR3 runs 19 residues. The CDR3 here is CASSLAFSPDRVQTGELFF. The CDR3 DNA reads as TGCGCCAGCAGCTTGGCGTTCTCACCGGACAGGGTGCAAACCGGGGAGCTGTTTTTT. Based on the CDR3 plus reference TRBV5-1 and TRBJ2-2, the full variable domain is KAGVTQTPRYLIKTRGQQVTLSCSPISGHRSVSWYQQTPGQGLQFLFEYFSETQRNKGNFPGRFSGRQFSNSRSEMNVSTLELGDSALYLCASSLAFSPDRVQTGELFFGEGSRLTVL.

The CDR3, as DNA: TGTGCCAGCAGCGAGCAGGGGACAGGGGGTACGCCCCTCCACTTT. As protein: CASSEQGTGGTPLHF. The chain recombines TRBV6-5 with TRBJ1-6; 11 bases map to TRBD1. This CDR3 comprises 15 residues. Trimming cost V 6 bases and J 13 bases; bases outside gene matches: 11. Germline CDR1 is MNHEY and CDR2 is SVGAGI.

This rearrangement joins TRBV18 to TRBJ1-6; the D gene is possibly TRBD1 (6 bases). CDR3 length: 15 residues. Trimming took off 6 bases at V and 7 bases at J, with 16 bases between the two ends. Germline assignment: CDR1 KGHSH and CDR2 LQKENI. The CDR3 region has the DNA TGTGCCAGCTCCTGGGGTCAGGGACAAAATTCACCCCTCCACTTT. It translates to CASSWGQGQNSPLHF.

The rearrangement uses TRBV11-3 and TRBJ2-3; D ambiguous. Trimming removed 3 bases at V and 0 bases at J, with 10 bases between. The CDR3 contains 15 residues. The germline V gene has CDR1 SGHNT and CDR2 YENEEA. CDR3 DNA: TGTGCCAGCAGCTTGGGCCAGGCCAGCACAGATACGCAGTATTTT. It specifies CASSLGQASTDTQYF.

This chain connects TRBV27 to TRBJ2-1; no definite D call. V lost 8 bases, J lost 1 base, and 15 bases lay in between. The germline gives CDR1 MNHEY, CDR2 SMNVEV (reference sequence). The CDR3 is 15 amino acids. The CDR3 coding sequence is TGTGCCAGCCAGACTGGCAGGTGGTCCTACAATGAGCAGTTCTTC. It translates to CASQTGRWSYNEQFF.

This clone was seen a few times. The chain couples TRBV7-9 to TRBJ2-7; possible D gene TRBD2, 5 bases. The V and J ends lost 6 bases and 5 bases respectively, with 14 bases between them. The germline V gene has CDR1 SEHNR and CDR2 FQNEAQ (reference sequence). This CDR3 region has 13 residues. The CDR3 spells CASRGSGSHEQYF. The CDR3 DNA reads as TGTGCCAGCAGGGGTTCGGGGTCCCACGAGCAGTACTTC.

This clone was observed once. The V and J genes are TRBV5-1 and TRBJ2-7; 9 bases agree with TRBD2. V shed 1 base and J 3 bases; nucleotides not matched to a gene: 11. CDR3 size: 17 residues. Germline V lookup: CDR1 SGHRS, CDR2 YFSETQ. CDR3 coding DNA: TGCGCCAGCAGCTTGAGACCTAGCGGGGACGGTGTCTACGAGCAGTACTTC. Amino acids: CASSLRPSGDGVYEQYF.

The chain couples TRBV7-3 to TRBJ2-2, with D tentatively TRBD2 (6 bases). Germline V gene lookup returns CDR1 SGHTA and CDR2 FQGTGA. This CDR3 is built from 17 residues. The V gene lost 5 bases and the J gene lost 1 base, with 17 bases spanning the gap. The CDR3 loop reads CASSAGTLRGNTGELFF. The CDR3 DNA reads TGTGCCAGCAGCGCCGGGACTCTCCGCGGGAACACCGGGGAGCTGTTTTTT.

V gene TRBV19 combines with J gene TRBJ2-1; 7 nucleotides match TRBD1. Germline loops: CDR1 LNHDA, CDR2 SQIVND (reference sequence). Unmatched junction bases numbered 1, after V lost 2 bases and J lost 3 bases. CDR3 length: 14 amino acids. CDR3 sequence: CASSIPGGYNEQFF. The CDR3 coding sequence is TGTGCCAGTAGTATACCAGGGGGCTACAATGAGCAGTTCTTC. Combining the CDR3 with reference TRBV19 and TRBJ2-1 gives the whole variable domain DGGITQSPKYLFRKEGQNVTLSCEQNLNHDAMYWYRQDPGQGLRLIYYSQIVNDFQKGDIAEGYSVSREKKESFPLTVTSAQKNPTAFYLCASSIPGGYNEQFFGPGTRLTVL.

V and J are TRBV7-8 and TRBJ2-2; D ambiguous. The CDR3 length is 16 residues. Germline V gene lookup returns CDR1 SGHVS and CDR2 FQNEAQ. V gave up 5 bases and J gave up 7 bases, with 20 bases separating them. The CDR3 DNA is TGTGCCAGCAGCCCCCAACCCAATCGGCTGGGCGGGGAGCTGTTTTTT. It encodes CASSPQPNRLGGELFF.

The chain employs TRBV7-2 and TRBJ2-7; TRBD2 agrees at 10 bases. The germline CDR1 and CDR2 sequences are SGHTA and FQGNSA. V shed 5 bases and J 7 bases; nucleotides not matched to a gene: 5. The CDR3 has 13 residues. CDR3 nucleotides: TGTGCCAGCAGCCTACTAGCGGGGCTAGAGCAGTACTTC. It specifies CASSLLAGLEQYF.

This chain connects TRBV10-3 to TRBJ1-2; D is unclear. V lost 0 bases and J lost 1, with 9 bases in between. Germline CDR1 ENHRY, CDR2 SYGVKD. This CDR3 is 15 amino acids long. The CDR3 spells CAISESSWFNYGYTF. The CDR3 bases are TGTGCCATCAGTGAGTCGTCCTGGTTTAACTATGGCTACACCTTC.